One sample yielded the 3 T cell receptor beta chains listed below, sequenced in a study of T cell responses to AZD1222 COVID-19 vaccine. Using immunoSEQ multiplex PCR, the repertoire was profiled, and TCRdb retains in-frame clones only, with some absent. Altogether roughly 160,000 clones are present, 88% being singletons, with the ten largest covering 4.3%. Specimen: peripheral blood, collected 28 days after the second AZD1222 dose. The receptors stem from an adult who received the AZD1222 COVID-19 vaccine.

The chain combines TRBV18 with TRBJ1-2; no clear D gene. The CDR3 runs to 12 residues. CDR1 and CDR2 from the germline V gene are KGHSH and LQKENI. Deletions cut 3 bases from V and 8 bases from J, with 10 bases between. CDR3 sequence (DNA): TGTGCCAGCTCACCGGACGGACTAGGCTACACCTTC. It specifies CASSPDGLGYTF. Combining the CDR3 with reference TRBV18 and TRBJ1-2 gives the whole variable domain NAGVMQNPRHLVRRRGQEARLRCSPMKGHSHVYWYRQLPEEGLKFMVYLQKENIIDESGMPKERFSAEFPKEGPSILRIQQVVRGDSAAYFCASSPDGLGYTFGSGTRLTVV.

This clone was seen only once. This rearrangement joins TRBV14 to TRBJ2-2; 7 bases line up with TRBD1. Germline-derived CDR1 and CDR2 are SGHDN and FVKESK. The CDR3 covers 15 residues. With V trimmed by 4 bases and J by 4 bases, 6 bases remained unmatched. CDR3 sequence reads: CASSPTGSGTGELFF. Written as DNA, the CDR3 is TGTGCCAGCAGCCCGACAGGGTCTGGCACCGGGGAGCTGTTTTTT.

The CDR3 loop reads CASTQRSNTQYF. As DNA, the CDR3 is TGTGCCAGCACCCAACGCTCAAATACGCAGTATTTT. This chain links TRBV6-6 with TRBJ2-3; D remains unclear. Trimming pared 7 bases from V and 7 bases from J, leaving 12 bases between. The CDR3 totals 12 residues. Per the germline V gene, CDR1 is MNHNY and CDR2 is SVGAGI (reference sequence).